Listed below are T cell receptor beta chains from one sample, sequenced in a study of shared clonotypes between healthy human individuals. The repertoire was sequenced with immunoSEQ multiplex PCR; TCRdb's copy has only in-frame clones and lacks some. The sample has some 1 million clones, approximately 68% seen once. Sample: memory CD4+ T cells sorted from blood. The receptor set was obtained from a man younger than 35 in good health. The conserved cysteine and the conserved F or W are not part of the CDR3 here.

j_gene,v_gene,CDR3aa
TRBJ2-1,TRBV9,ASSVGLAVNKQF
TRBJ1-5,TRBV5-6,ASSLLAGGMDQPQH
TRBJ1-1,TRBV10-3,AISDRNTEAF
TRBJ2-2,TRBV18,ASSPQPGELF
TRBJ2-5,TRBV19,ASSARLAGGETQY
TRBJ1-3,TRBV6-6,ASSGASGNTIY
TRBJ2-1,TRBV5-1,ASRYREGDEQF
TRBJ1-5,TRBV6-1,ASSERQQPQH
TRBJ1-2,TRBV19,ASSPDRFYGYT
TRBJ2-5,TRBV7-9,ASSTPPGQGEETQY
TRBJ2-3,TRBV5-1,ASSLGLAEGVDTQY
TRBJ2-7,TRBV19,ASSRVAGLHEQY
TRBJ1-6,TRBV28,ASVGGSSPLH